This TCR beta chain was obtained from a study of T cell responses to AZD1222 COVID-19 vaccine. Produced via immunoSEQ multiplex PCR; TCRdb's table is partial and in-frame only. The top ten clones hold over 15% of a sample with around 100,000 clones, about 88% of them seen once. General study findings and limits: Donors were largely white British and mainly female; clonal diversity was possibly underestimated.

Comments on this clone: Its specificity is not known.

In germline, CDR1 is SGHKS, CDR2 YYEKEE (reference sequence). The CDR3 is 16 amino acids. Losses at the gene ends were 0 bases for V and 5 bases for J; bases not matched to a gene: 5. The clonotype originates from an adult in good health. V is TRBV5-5 and J is TRBJ1-4, with 9 bases lining up with TRBD1. Source: peripheral blood, taken on day 0 of AZD1222 vaccination. The CDR3 DNA sequence: TGTGCCAGCAGCTTGGCCTGGACAGGGGAAAATGAAAAACTGTTTTTT. Its translation: CASSLAWTGENEKLFF.